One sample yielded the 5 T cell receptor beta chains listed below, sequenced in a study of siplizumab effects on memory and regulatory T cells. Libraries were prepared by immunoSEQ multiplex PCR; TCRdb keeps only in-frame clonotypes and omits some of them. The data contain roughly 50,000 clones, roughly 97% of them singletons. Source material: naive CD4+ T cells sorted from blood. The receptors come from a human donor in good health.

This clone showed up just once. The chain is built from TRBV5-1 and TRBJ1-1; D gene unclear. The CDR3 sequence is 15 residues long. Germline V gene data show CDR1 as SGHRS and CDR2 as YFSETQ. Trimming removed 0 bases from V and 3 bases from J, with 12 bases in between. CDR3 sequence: CASSLGQVLDTEAFF. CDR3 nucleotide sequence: TGCGCCAGCAGCTTGGGGCAGGTACTAGACACTGAAGCTTTCTTT. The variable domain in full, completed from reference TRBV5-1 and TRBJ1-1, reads KAGVTQTPRYLIKTRGQQVTLSCSPISGHRSVSWYQQTPGQGLQFLFEYFSETQRNKGNFPGRFSGRQFSNSRSEMNVSTLELGDSALYLCASSLGQVLDTEAFFGQGTRLTVV.

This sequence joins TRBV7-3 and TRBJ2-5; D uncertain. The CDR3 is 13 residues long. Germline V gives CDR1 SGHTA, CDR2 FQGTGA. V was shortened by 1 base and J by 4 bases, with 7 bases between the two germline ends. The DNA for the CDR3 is TGTGCCAGCAGCTTAAGCGGCCCAGAGACCCAGTACTTC. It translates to CASSLSGPETQYF.

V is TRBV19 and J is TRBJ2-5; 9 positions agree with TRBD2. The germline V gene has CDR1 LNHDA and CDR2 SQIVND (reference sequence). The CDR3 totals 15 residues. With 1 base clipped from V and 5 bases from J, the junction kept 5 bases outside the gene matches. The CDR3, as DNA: TGTGCCAGTAGTATAGGTGCTAGCGGGACTGAGACCCAGTACTTC. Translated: CASSIGASGTETQYF.

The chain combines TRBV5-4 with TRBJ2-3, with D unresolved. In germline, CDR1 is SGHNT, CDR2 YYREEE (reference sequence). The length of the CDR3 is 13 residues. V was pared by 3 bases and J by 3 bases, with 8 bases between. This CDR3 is CASSWTGTDTQYF. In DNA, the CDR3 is TGTGCCAGCAGCTGGACCGGGACAGATACGCAGTATTTT.

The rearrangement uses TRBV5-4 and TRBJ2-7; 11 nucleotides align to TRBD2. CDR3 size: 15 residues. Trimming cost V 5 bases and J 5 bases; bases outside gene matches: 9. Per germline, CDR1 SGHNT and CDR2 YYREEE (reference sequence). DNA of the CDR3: TGTGCCAGCAGGATACTAGCGGGAGATCGGAACGAGCAGTACTTC. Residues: CASRILAGDRNEQYF.